This TCR beta chain derives from a study of follicular helper T cells after annual influenza vaccination. Regarding this clone: Its specificity is unknown.

Time point indicated: 2014-2015 season, pre-vaccination. Each time point used about 40 to 100 mL of blood. Assay used: immunoSEQ multiplex PCR; TCRdb lists only in-frame clones, some missing. The top ten hold about 1.2% of the sample, which has 26,000 or so clones, approximately 81% seen once. Germline loops: CDR1 MGHRA, CDR2 YSYEKL. Losses at the gene ends were 6 bases for V and 4 bases for J; bases not matched to a gene: 8. The CDR3 is made up of 15 amino acids. General observations from the study: Each annual vaccination recalled recurring oligoclonal ICOS+CD38+ cTfh clonotypes.

The source material was CXCR5+ CD38- circulating T follicular helper cells from blood, sampled on the day of influenza vaccination. As to subset: circulating Tfh, non-naive CD4+CXCR5+PD-1+ (ICOS+CD38+ or ICOS-CD38-). The chain recombines TRBV4-1 with TRBJ2-1; TRBD1 agrees at 8 bases. This clonotype originated in an adult who received the influenza vaccine. Here the CDR3 reads CASSQGTGSYNEQFF. The CDR3 nucleotides read TGCGCCAGCAGTCAGGGGACAGGATCATACAATGAGCAGTTCTTC.